This TCR beta chain comes out of a study of blood T cells in healthy people across ages. Study-level points and caveats: Long-lived donors exceeded aged donors in naive CD4+ cells and diversity.

The authors ran a second PCR of about 6 to 11 cycles using a sample-barcoded 5' primer and a J-beta primer mix. Researchers report that a template-switch adaptor with 12 random nucleotides tagged each cDNA molecule. TCRdb reanalysed the 5' RACE reads using MiXCR and keeps one entry per CDR3 protein. The table includes 1 million or so distinct CDR3 sequences, approximately 25% detected once. The V and J ends lost 6 bases and 7 bases, in that order; junction bases with no gene match: 15. CDR3 length equals 16 residues. Germline-derived CDR1 and CDR2 are KGHDR and SFDVKD. With respect to this clonotype: Its antigen is unknown.

This sample was shared with a second study, whose subject was T cells of mothers and their children. From that study: Sequencing got over 9.5 million TCR beta CDR3 reads from each mother and several million from each child.

The chain combines TRBV24-1 with TRBJ1-1, with 8 bases lining up with TRBD1. This TCR was recovered from a girl aged 2-10 years in good health. Sequencing used blood. CDR3 loop: CATSQSGQAFGGEAFF. Written as DNA, the CDR3 is TGTGCCACCAGTCAGTCGGGACAGGCCTTCGGCGGTGAAGCTTTCTTT.